This TCR beta chain came from a study of vaccination effects on CD4 cells after COVID-19. Study-level information: Post-vaccine sampling took place a median of 72 days after the second dose.

Details on this clone: Antigen unknown.

Using immunoSEQ multiplex PCR, the repertoire was profiled, and TCRdb retains in-frame clones only, with some absent. The table lists tens of thousands of clones, nearly 75% of them singletons. The CDR3 totals 15 residues. CDR1 and CDR2 from the germline V gene are MNHEY and SVGAGI. V lost 6 bases to trimming and J lost 3 bases; unmatched junction nucleotides: 8. Investigators separated out CD4+ T cells once about eleven days of culture had passed. Documented for the person is a PCR-confirmed SARS-CoV-2 infection occurring between March and December 2020. Participants got two doses of BNT162b2 or mRNA-1273 vaccine. A half-medium replacement with IL-2 medium was carried out on days 3 and 7.

The specimen comprised CD4+ T cells from PBMCs cultured without peptide, sampled after COVID-19 vaccination. The chain uses TRBV6-5 and TRBJ1-2, with 9 bases that match TRBD1. This TCR came from a human donor who had a prior SARS-CoV-2 infection. The CDR3 DNA is TGTGCCAGCAGCGTACAGGGGGCATTTGACTATGGCTACACCTTC. Protein: CASSVQGAFDYGYTF.